This T cell receptor beta chain was found in a study of blood T cells in healthy people across ages. This CDR3 spans 13 amino acids. V was pared by 6 bases and J by 3 bases, with 4 bases of the junction left unmatched. The germline V gene encodes CDR1 DFQATT and CDR2 SNEGSKA (reference sequence). Using a J-beta primer mix together with a sample-barcoded 5' primer, a second PCR was run for roughly 7 to 12 cycles. TCRdb reanalysed the 5' RACE reads using MiXCR and keeps one entry per CDR3 protein. The sample holds under 850,000 distinct CDR3 sequences, about 36% seen once. The sequence came from a man between 18 and 29 years old in good health. Input material: blood. This chain uses TRBV20-1 with TRBJ2-7; 11 nucleotides line up with TRBD1. The CDR3 spells CSALGQGGYEQYF. Here the CDR3 DNA reads TGCAGTGCCTTGGGACAGGGGGGCTACGAGCAGTACTTC.